A selection of T cell receptor beta chains follows, all from one sample in a study of T cell changes during pregnancy in multiple sclerosis. The repertoire was sequenced with immunoSEQ multiplex PCR; TCRdb's copy has only in-frame clones and lacks some. The sample lists tens of thousands of clones, 91% occurring once. The sequencing used PBMCs, collected in the first trimester of pregnancy. All receptors derive from a female donor in good health, serving as a control in a pregnancy study. Some clones in this sample may be carry-over from other donors' samples. CDR3s include the opening cysteine and the closing phenylalanine or tryptophan. The D gene is left open where the match is weak. A row's size may be missing; if present it is once, few, many or a size class.

TRBJ2-3,15,TRBV7-9,.,.,CASSLVTGATDTQYF,TGTGCCAGCAGCTTAGTGACGGGAGCTACAGATACGCAGTATTTT
TRBJ1-1,13,TRBV27,.,.,CASSFRLNTEAFF,TGTGCCAGCAGTTTCCGGTTGAACACTGAAGCTTTCTTT
TRBJ2-1,13,TRBV30,TRBD2,.,CAWGLAGYYEQFF,TGTGCCTGGGGACTAGCGGGATACTATGAGCAGTTCTTC
TRBJ1-4,14,TRBV2,TRBD1,.,CASIRGWTNEKLFF,TGTGCCAGCATCAGGGGGTGGACTAATGAAAAACTGTTTTTT
TRBJ2-1,15,TRBV18,TRBD2,many,CASSLAGYSYNEQFF,TGTGCCAGCTCATTAGCGGGATACTCCTACAATGAGCAGTTCTTC
TRBJ2-7,15,TRBV2,TRBD2,.,CASTETGTSGREQYF,TGTGCCAGCACCGAGACCGGGACTAGCGGGCGCGAGCAGTACTTC
TRBJ2-1,17,TRBV5-6,.,.,CASSLSAGGGNYNEQFF,TGTGCCAGCAGCTTGTCGGCAGGGGGAGGTAACTACAATGAGCAGTTCTTC
TRBJ2-7,13,TRBV6-1,.,once,CASRRDSSYEQYF,TGTGCCAGCAGACGGGACTCCTCCTACGAGCAGTACTTC
TRBJ1-4,15,TRBV7-8,.,once,CASTQQGATNEKLFF,TGTGCCAGCACCCAACAGGGCGCAACTAATGAAAAACTGTTTTTT
TRBJ2-3,14,TRBV4-2,TRBD1,.,CASSQEGGADTQYF,TGTGCCAGCAGCCAAGAAGGGGGCGCGGATACGCAGTATTTT
TRBJ2-7,13,TRBV6-5,TRBD1,.,CASSGDRGDEQYF,TGTGCCAGCAGTGGCGACAGGGGAGATGAGCAGTACTTC
TRBJ1-6,14,TRBV9,.,.,CASSGSRYNSPLHF,TGTGCCAGCAGCGGTAGTCGGTATAATTCACCCCTCCACTTT
TRBJ2-7,13,TRBV5-4,TRBD1,.,CASSSGQVSEQYF,TGTGCCAGCAGCTCTGGACAGGTGAGCGAGCAGTACTTC
TRBJ2-3,17,TRBV5-1,TRBD2,.,CASSAGSTSGSTDTQYF,TGCGCCAGCAGCGCCGGCAGTACTAGCGGGAGCACAGATACGCAGTATTTT
TRBJ2-1,14,TRBV5-1,TRBD1,.,CASSTGQGPDEQFF,TGCGCCAGCAGCACAGGACAGGGACCCGATGAGCAGTTCTTC
TRBJ2-3,19,TRBV4-2,.,.,CASSQVASPERTSTDTQYF,TGTGCCAGCAGCCAAGTAGCGTCCCCTGAGCGAACTAGCACAGATACGCAGTATTTT
TRBJ1-3,13,TRBV7-8,.,.,CASSPGHLNTIYF,TGTGCCAGCAGCCCGGGACATCTAAACACCATATATTTT
TRBJ2-5,14,TRBV5-1,.,few,CASSSGGQIRTQYF,TGCGCCAGCAGCTCGGGGGGCCAGATTCGGACCCAGTACTTC
TRBJ1-1,15,TRBV9,TRBD1,.,CASSVTGTGRTEAFF,TGTGCCAGCAGCGTAACGGGGACAGGGAGGACTGAAGCTTTCTTT
TRBJ1-2,15,TRBV6-5,.,.,CASSQGRAGVDGYTF,TGTGCCAGCAGTCAAGGGCGGGCGGGGGTCGATGGCTACACCTTC
TRBJ2-3,16,TRBV5-6,TRBD2,once,CASSTGPGGGADTQYF,TGTGCCAGCAGCACGGGGCCTGGCGGGGGGGCAGATACGCAGTATTTT
TRBJ2-7,12,TRBV28,.,.,CASSLAEYEQYF,TGTGCCAGCAGTTTGGCCGAATACGAGCAGTACTTC
TRBJ1-6,14,TRBV27,.,.,CASSLNGRDSPLHF,TGTGCCAGCAGTTTAAACGGGAGGGATTCACCCCTCCACTTT
TRBJ2-7,12,TRBV28,.,.,CASGTRGREQYF,TGTGCCAGCGGTACTAGAGGACGCGAGCAGTACTTC
TRBJ2-7,14,TRBV18,.,.,CATSLGPPPYEQYF,TGTGCCACCTCTCTGGGGCCGCCTCCCTACGAGCAGTACTTC
TRBJ1-2,15,TRBV28,.,.,CASSFSAVGFLGYTF,TGTGCCAGCAGTTTCAGCGCCGTCGGGTTTCTGGGCTACACCTTC
TRBJ2-3,15,TRBV5-1,TRBD1,.,CASSLGQAGTDTQYF,TGCGCCAGCAGCCTGGGACAGGCGGGCACAGATACGCAGTATTTT
TRBJ1-1,12,TRBV6-6,.,.,CASSPSRTEAFF,TGTGCCAGCAGCCCCTCTCGGACTGAAGCTTTCTTT
TRBJ2-3,11,TRBV13,.,.,CASSLAGGPHF,TGTGCCAGCAGCTTAGCGGGGGGCCCCCATTTT
TRBJ1-5,13,TRBV6-1,.,.,CASRPQVLQPQHF,TGTGCCAGCAGACCACAGGTTCTTCAGCCCCAGCATTTT
TRBJ2-7,15,TRBV28,.,.,CASSFGQFGSYEQYF,TGTGCCAGCAGTTTCGGACAGTTTGGCTCCTACGAGCAGTACTTC
TRBJ2-1,14,TRBV5-1,.,.,CASSSTLTYNEQFF,TGCGCCAGCAGCTCGACACTGACCTACAATGAGCAGTTCTTC
TRBJ1-2,13,TRBV25-1,.,.,CASSESGVSGYTF,TGTGCCAGCAGTGAATCAGGGGTGAGTGGCTACACCTTC
TRBJ2-7,14,TRBV13,.,.,CASRKRGFPHEQYF,TGTGCCAGCAGAAAACGGGGATTCCCCCACGAGCAGTACTTC
TRBJ2-4,15,TRBV7-9,.,.,CASSAARGRLNIQYF,TGTGCCAGCAGCGCGGCCAGGGGGAGGTTAAACATTCAGTACTTC
TRBJ2-2,15,TRBV6-4,.,.,CASSPGTTNTGELFF,TGTGCCAGCAGTCCCGGGACAACGAACACCGGGGAGCTGTTTTTT
TRBJ2-3,11,TRBV11-2,.,.,CASSLRDTQYF,TGTGCCAGCAGCTTGAGAGATACGCAGTATTTT
TRBJ2-7,16,TRBV2,TRBD2,.,CASSEGLAGNSYEQYF,TGTGCCAGCAGTGAGGGACTAGCGGGTAACTCCTACGAGCAGTACTTC
TRBJ1-5,15,TRBV7-8,.,.,CASSFSRGFNQPQHF,TGTGCCAGCAGCTTCTCAAGGGGTTTCAATCAGCCCCAGCATTTT